Each of the 5 T cell receptor beta chains below was sequenced from the same sample in a study of chemoradiotherapy in HPV16-positive cancers. Sequenced by immunoSEQ multiplex PCR; TCRdb stores in-frame clones only, minus some. The sample contains thousands of clones, 85% to 90% of which appear only once. Sample: tumor tissue, taken from a patient who underwent chemoradiotherapy. These receptors were collected from a human donor with HPV-associated anogenital cancer.

V is TRBV6-5 and J is TRBJ1-2; a possible D gene is TRBD1 (5 bases). Germline CDR1 and CDR2: MNHEY and SVGAGI. This CDR3 comprises 15 residues. V lost 4 bases and J 3 bases, leaving 15 bases between the germline ends. In nucleotides, the CDR3 is TGTGCCAGCAGTTTAGGGACCCCCCGGGACTATGGCTACACCTTC. Protein product: CASSLGTPRDYGYTF.

This chain uses TRBV7-6 with TRBJ1-2, with a weak D call TRBD1 (6 bases). Germline V gene lookup returns CDR1 SGHVS and CDR2 FNYEAQ. The ends were cut back, 5 bases at V and 7 bases at J, with 20 bases in the middle. The CDR3 runs to 15 residues. The CDR3 region is CASSPLRGGGVGYTF. CDR3 in DNA: TGTGCCAGCAGCCCCCTTAGGGGGGGCGGGGTTGGCTACACCTTC.

In its sample, this clone was seen once. The chain is built from TRBV27 and TRBJ1-2, with D uncertain. This CDR3 spans 12 amino acids. Trimming pared 4 bases from V and 4 bases from J, leaving 7 bases between. Looked up from germline, CDR1 is MNHEY and CDR2 is SMNVEV (reference sequence). The CDR3 protein is CASSSGSYGYTF. In DNA, the CDR3 is TGTGCCAGCAGTTCCGGGAGCTATGGCTACACCTTC.

J is TRBJ1-2 and V is TRBV5-1; 8 bases match TRBD1. CDR1 and CDR2 from the germline V gene are SGHRS and YFSETQ. V was pared by 4 bases and J by 4 bases, with 18 bases of the junction left unmatched. The CDR3 is 18 residues long. Here the CDR3 reads CASSRLEPGGPPGYGYTF. The CDR3 bases are TGCGCCAGCAGCCGGTTGGAGCCAGGGGGCCCCCCTGGCTATGGCTACACCTTC. The whole variable domain, filled in from reference TRBV5-1 and TRBJ1-2, reads KAGVTQTPRYLIKTRGQQVTLSCSPISGHRSVSWYQQTPGQGLQFLFEYFSETQRNKGNFPGRFSGRQFSNSRSEMNVSTLELGDSALYLCASSRLEPGGPPGYGYTFGSGTRLTVV.

The chain carries TRBV19 and TRBJ2-5; D perhaps matches TRBD2 (5 bases). Germline CDR1 and CDR2: LNHDA and SQIVND (reference sequence). This CDR3 has 16 residues. V lost 3 bases and J lost 1, with 15 bases in between. In DNA form, the CDR3 reads TGTGCCAGTAGTATCGGAGGAAGTGGCTTCCAAGAGACCCAGTACTTC. It yields the protein CASSIGGSGFQETQYF.